The 25 T cell receptor beta chains below all came from one sample that was sequenced in a study of CXCR3-negative and CXCR3-positive naive CD8 T cells. The TRB cDNA libraries were prepared by 5' RACE with UMI labels. Reanalyzing the 5' RACE reads, TCRdb keeps one entry per CDR3 protein, without DNA. Here the sample table reports thousands of distinct CDR3 sequences. Sequencing input: naive CXCR3- CD8+ T cells from blood. Sample subset: CD45RO-CCR7+CD27+CD95- naive CD8+ T cells lacking CXCR3 (TNR3-). All receptors derive from a human donor in good health. Some clones in this sample may be carry-over from other donors' samples.

The genes are TRBV30 and TRBJ2-2; lacking DNA, the TRBD2 call made by TCRdb goes unchecked. Germline loops: CDR1 GTSNPN, CDR2 SVGIG (reference sequence). CDR3 length: 16 amino acids. The CDR3 here is CAWSDRGRRNTGELFF.

The chain combines TRBV7-2 with TRBJ2-7; there is no DNA to check the TCRdb D call of TRBD2. This CDR3 comprises 15 residues. From germline, CDR1 is SGHTA and CDR2 FQGNSA. CDR3: CASSLLAGSFNEQYF.

By frequency, this clonotype is medium-sized. This chain links TRBV25-1 with TRBJ1-4; the TCRdb call, TRBD1, lacks DNA for checking. The germline V gene encodes CDR1 MGHDK and CDR2 SYGVNS. The CDR3 loop spans 15 amino acids. The CDR3 here is CASSERGQEHEKLFF.

The CDR3 sequence is CSATHPGTRRTIYF. The chain uses TRBV20-1 and TRBJ1-3; TCRdb names TRBD1, which stays unverified in the absence of DNA. CDR1 is DFQATT and CDR2 is SNEGSKA in the germline V gene (reference sequence). The CDR3 consists of 14 residues.

Its frequency marks this clonotype as medium-sized. This sequence joins TRBV6-6 and TRBJ2-5; as DNA is missing, the TRBD1 call by TCRdb cannot be tested. The CDR3 loop spans 15 amino acids. CDR1 is MNHNY, CDR2 SVGAGI, per germline (reference sequence). The CDR3 protein is CASSTLGQGGETQYF.

The V call is TRBV4-3, the J call TRBJ2-7; TCRdb proposes TRBD1, but this gene call is untestable without DNA. Germline V gene lookup returns CDR1 LGHNA and CDR2 YSLEER. The CDR3 runs to 14 residues. This CDR3 is CASSQGQGAYEQYF.

V usage is TRBV14 and J usage is TRBJ2-1; TCRdb picks TRBD2, but there is no DNA to check that call. CDR3 length: 16 amino acids. Germline V gives CDR1 SGHDN, CDR2 FVKESK. This chain's CDR3 is CASSLLAGGPGGEQFF.

This chain uses TRBV7-9 with TRBJ2-7. CDR1 and CDR2 (germline): SEHNR, FQNEAQ (reference sequence). CDR3 length: 12 residues. The CDR3: CASSERPYEQYF.

This clonotype shows up as medium-sized by frequency. J is TRBJ2-7 and V is TRBV7-2; without DNA, the TCRdb call of TRBD1 cannot be checked. The CDR3 totals 14 residues. Germline loops: CDR1 SGHTA, CDR2 FQGNSA. The CDR3 loop reads CASSQGQESYEQYF.

By frequency, this clonotype is medium-sized. The CDR3 protein is CASSIFNEQFF. This chain links TRBV19 with TRBJ2-1. The CDR3 runs 11 residues. Per germline, CDR1 LNHDA and CDR2 SQIVND (reference sequence).

The chain employs TRBV7-9 and TRBJ1-3. The germline V gene has CDR1 SEHNR and CDR2 FQNEAQ (reference sequence). The CDR3 extends over 14 amino acids. Here the CDR3 reads CANSDLSSGNTIYF.

This clonotype is called medium-sized based on its frequency. This chain links TRBV29-1 with TRBJ2-2; checking the TCRdb D call of TRBD2 is not possible without DNA. Germline CDR1 is SQVTM and CDR2 is ANQGSEA. CDR3 length equals 13 residues. The CDR3 loop reads CSVGQGGYGELFF.

Measured by frequency, this clonotype is medium-sized. The chain is built from TRBV29-1 and TRBJ2-3; no DNA is available, so the TRBD2 call from TCRdb remains unchecked. The germline CDR1 and CDR2 sequences are SQVTM and ANQGSEA. This CDR3 spans 13 amino acids. The CDR3 sequence is CSVVGPSTDTQYF.

Measured by frequency, this clonotype is medium-sized (0.01 to 0.1%). The chain uses TRBV10-3 and TRBJ2-7; TCRdb lists TRBD2, though no DNA is available to test this call. The length of the CDR3 is 14 residues. Germline loops: CDR1 ENHRY, CDR2 SYGVKD. The CDR3: CATRTSGEAYEQYF.

This clonotype is classed as medium-sized by frequency. This rearrangement joins TRBV29-1 to TRBJ2-2. Germline-derived CDR1 and CDR2 are SQVTM and ANQGSEA. This CDR3 is 14 amino acids long. The CDR3 region is CSVDERGNTGELFF.

The V and J genes are TRBV7-8 and TRBJ2-7. Germline V gene sequence: CDR1 SGHVS, CDR2 FQNEAQ. The CDR3 has 14 amino acids. This CDR3 is CASSLDVSSYEQYF.

Measured by frequency, this clonotype is medium-sized. The rearrangement joins TRBV12-3 or TRBV12-4 to TRBJ1-2; the TRBD1 assignment by TCRdb is unverifiable without DNA. CDR3 length: 13 amino acids. The CDR3 region is CASSLARDRGYTF.

The CDR3 spells CAISESGVNEQFF. The chain uses TRBV10-3 and TRBJ2-1. Germline loops: CDR1 ENHRY, CDR2 SYGVKD. The CDR3 covers 13 residues.

The V gene is TRBV29-1, the J gene TRBJ1-1; checking the TCRdb D call of TRBD1 is not possible without DNA. The germline CDR1 and CDR2 sequences are SQVTM and ANQGSEA. The CDR3 runs 12 residues. The CDR3 reads CSVGGPLTEAFF.

This clonotype is identified as medium-sized (0.01 to 0.1%) from frequency. The chain's CDR3 is CSVEGDPGQFF. The chain recombines TRBV29-1 with TRBJ2-1; the D call of TRBD1 rests on TCRdb alone, since no DNA is present to check it. CDR1 is SQVTM, CDR2 ANQGSEA, per germline. The CDR3 totals 11 residues.

The chain combines TRBV9 with TRBJ2-1; with no DNA, the TCRdb D assignment of TRBD1 cannot be verified. The CDR3 has 18 amino acids. Germline lookup yields CDR1 SGDLS and CDR2 YYNGEE. The CDR3: CASSVVSSAGLTYNEQFF.

The chain links TRBV5-1 to TRBJ1-1. Germline CDR1 SGHRS, CDR2 YFSETQ. This CDR3 is 12 amino acids long. CDR3 region: CASSLEMTEAFF. The whole variable domain, filled in from reference TRBV5-1 and TRBJ1-1, reads KAGVTQTPRYLIKTRGQQVTLSCSPISGHRSVSWYQQTPGQGLQFLFEYFSETQRNKGNFPGRFSGRQFSNSRSEMNVSTLELGDSALYLCASSLEMTEAFFGQGTRLTVV.

Frequency places this clonotype as medium-sized (0.01 to 0.1%). This chain uses TRBV2 with TRBJ2-1; TCRdb's D gene call, TRBD1, goes unchecked for lack of DNA. The germline V gene encodes CDR1 SNHLY and CDR2 FYNNEI. This CDR3 comprises 17 residues. The CDR3 spells CASSEGLRDRPYNEQFF.

Its frequency marks this clonotype as medium-sized. CDR3 in amino acids: CASSLTHEQYF. The chain combines TRBV7-9 with TRBJ2-7. CDR3 length: 11 amino acids. Germline-derived CDR1 and CDR2 are SEHNR and FQNEAQ (reference sequence).

The V and J genes are TRBV20-1 and TRBJ1-5; without DNA, the TCRdb call of TRBD1 cannot be checked. The CDR3 covers 14 residues. From germline, CDR1 is DFQATT and CDR2 SNEGSKA (reference sequence). The CDR3 loop is CSAGTGASNQPQHF.